Shown below are 10 T cell receptor beta chains from a single sample sequenced in a study of regulatory T cells in long-lasting Graves disease. In building TCR beta libraries, iRepertoire HTBI primers were used together with Arm-PCR of CDR3 regions. TCRdb ran MiXCR on the multiplex PCR reads and lists one entry per CDR3 protein. This table has about 360,000 distinct CDR3 sequences, 15% to 20% appearing once. Time point specified: newly diagnosed GD, antithyroid drugs for less than 3 months. With RNA extracted from PBMCs as input, the TCR library was made. This sample also appeared in a second study, on T cells in Graves' hyperthyroidism and ophthalmopathy.

This specimen consisted of peripheral blood mononuclear cells (PBMCs), obtained at new diagnosis, from a patient treated with antithyroid drugs. The receptor set was obtained from a woman aged 18-35 years with Graves disease.

This clonotype was recorded many times. The chain carries TRBV5-6 and TRBJ2-5; the D gene is possibly TRBD2 (6 bases). The last part of the DNA fits TRBJ2-1 better; the J call may be wrong. CDR3 length: 11 residues. The germline gives CDR1 SGHDT, CDR2 YYEEEE. CDR3 residues: CASSSGLIQFF. DNA for the CDR3: TGTGCCAGCAGTTCTGGACTAATACAGTTCTTC.

This clonotype has more than one count but fewer than ten. J is TRBJ2-7 and V is TRBV28; 12 nucleotides align to TRBD2. CDR1 and CDR2 from the germline V gene are MDHEN and SYDVKM. The CDR3 covers 17 residues. Germline trimming cut 3 bases from V and 6 bases from J; bases unmatched to any gene: 12. In nucleotides, the CDR3 is TGTGCCAGCAGTTTTTGGAGTCTAGCGGGAGGGCCTGGCGAGCAGTACTTC. It codes for CASSFWSLAGGPGEQYF.

As concerns this clonotype: A much larger clone differs from this one at a single base, so this may be a read error. For the CDR3, the DNA is TGTGCCAGCAGCCACCGGGACAGGGACTATGGCTACACCTTC. It encodes CASSHRDRDYGYTF. J is TRBJ1-2 and V is TRBV9; 9 bases align to TRBD1. CDR1 is SGDLS and CDR2 is YYNGEE in the germline V gene. The CDR3 spans 14 residues. Trimming at V came to 4 bases and at J to 3 bases, leaving 4 bases not matched to a gene.

This clonotype has at least ten counts. The chain links TRBV20-1 to TRBJ2-5; 14 bases map to TRBD2. The trim removed 5 bases at V and 1 base at J, leaving 3 bases unmatched. Germline lookup yields CDR1 DFQATT and CDR2 SNEGSKA (reference sequence). The CDR3 covers 15 residues. Here the CDR3 DNA reads TGCAGTGCTCGGACTAGCGGGAGGTCCCAAGAGACCCAGTACTTC. This translates into CSARTSGRSQETQYF.

This clonotype was counted ten times or more. The gene calls are TRBV18 and TRBJ2-1; D may be TRBD1 (6 bases). The CDR3 totals 17 residues. CDR1 is KGHSH, CDR2 LQKENI, per germline. Trimming left V 2 bases short and J 0 bases short, with 14 bases between. The CDR3 is CASSPLWDISSYNEQFF. Here the CDR3 DNA reads TGTGCCAGCTCACCATTGTGGGACATAAGCTCCTACAATGAGCAGTTCTTC.

This clonotype was detected ten times or more. The CDR3: CASSERGSGQPQHF. CDR3 DNA sequence: TGTGCCAGCAGTGAACGGGGGTCGGGTCAGCCCCAGCATTTT. This chain uses TRBV2 with TRBJ1-5; maybe TRBD1 (5 bases). The ends were cut back, 2 bases at V and 6 bases at J, with 11 bases in the middle. Germline V gene lookup returns CDR1 SNHLY and CDR2 FYNNEI. The CDR3 is 14 residues long. Complete variable domain (other parts from reference TRBV2 and TRBJ1-5): EPEVTQTPSHQVTQMGQEVILRCVPISNHLYFYWYRQILGQKVEFLVSFYNNEISEKSEIFDDQFSVERPDGSNFTLKIRSTKLEDSAMYFCASSERGSGQPQHFGDGTRLSIL.

The count of this clonotype is one. V gene TRBV12-3 or TRBV12-4 combines with J gene TRBJ1-5, with 12 bases identical to TRBD1. V shed 6 bases and J 6 bases; nucleotides not matched to a gene: 15. There are 18 residues in the CDR3. The CDR3 loop reads CASSVDGDRGQVAQPQHF. In DNA form, the CDR3 reads TGTGCCAGCAGCGTAGACGGGGACAGGGGGCAGGTAGCTCAGCCCCAGCATTTT.

This clonotype was seen repeatedly, ten times or more. The chain uses TRBV7-3 and TRBJ2-1; D is perhaps TRBD2 (6 bases). Per the germline V gene, CDR1 is SGHTA and CDR2 is FQGTGA. V was trimmed by 5 bases and J by 9 bases, leaving 14 bases between them. The CDR3 extends over 13 amino acids. Here the CDR3 reads CASSLGGPSEQFF. Written as DNA, the CDR3 is TGTGCCAGCAGCCTAGGAGGGCCGAGTGAGCAGTTCTTC.

Many counts were recorded for this clonotype. The gene calls are TRBV20-1 and TRBJ2-3; D may be TRBD2 (6 bases). The CDR3 runs to 13 residues. Trimming shortened V by 0 bases and J by 8 bases, and 12 bases separated the two germline ends. From germline, CDR1 is DFQATT and CDR2 SNEGSKA (reference sequence). The CDR3 sequence is CSARDPRGSTQYF. In nucleotides, the CDR3 is TGCAGTGCTAGAGATCCCCGGGGGAGTACGCAGTATTTT.

This clonotype was detected a few times. J is TRBJ2-2 and V is TRBV10-1; 8 bases align to TRBD2. Germline CDR1 reads WNHNN; CDR2 reads SYGVQD (reference sequence). The CDR3 consists of 17 residues. V trimming: 0 bases; J trimming: 4 bases; junction bases outside the gene matches: 7. The CDR3 is CASSESSVAGITGELFF. CDR3 DNA: TGCGCCAGCAGTGAGTCTTCGGTAGCGGGAATCACCGGGGAGCTGTTTTTT.